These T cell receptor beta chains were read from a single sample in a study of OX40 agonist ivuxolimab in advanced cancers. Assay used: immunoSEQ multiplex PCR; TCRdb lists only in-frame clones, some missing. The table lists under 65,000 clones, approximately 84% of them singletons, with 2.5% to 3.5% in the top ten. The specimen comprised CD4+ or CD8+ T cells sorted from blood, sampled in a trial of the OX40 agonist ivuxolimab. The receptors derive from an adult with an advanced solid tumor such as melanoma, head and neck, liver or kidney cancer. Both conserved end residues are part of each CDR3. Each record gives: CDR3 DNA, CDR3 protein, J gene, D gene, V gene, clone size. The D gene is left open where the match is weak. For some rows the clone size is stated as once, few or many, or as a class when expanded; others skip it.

CDR3nt: TGTGCCAGCAGCACTACAGGATCCTCTGGAAACACCATATATTTT; CDR3aa: CASSTTGSSGNTIYF; j_gene: TRBJ1-3; d_gene: NA; v_gene: TRBV5-4; abundance: NA
CDR3nt: TGTGCCAGCTCACCACCCCAGGGACTAGCGGGTTCCTACGAGCAGTACTTC; CDR3aa: CASSPPQGLAGSYEQYF; j_gene: TRBJ2-7; d_gene: TRBD2; v_gene: TRBV18; abundance: NA
CDR3nt: TGTGCCAGCAGCTCACCGGGACTGACCTACAATGAGCAGTTCTTC; CDR3aa: CASSSPGLTYNEQFF; j_gene: TRBJ2-1; d_gene: NA; v_gene: TRBV7-9; abundance: NA
CDR3nt: TGTGCCAGCAGTGAAAACAGGGGCTCTTCTCAGCAGTACTTC; CDR3aa: CASSENRGSSQQYF; j_gene: TRBJ2-7; d_gene: TRBD1; v_gene: TRBV6-1; abundance: NA
CDR3nt: TGTGCCAGCAGTTTACTCCAGCATCAGGGGATATACGAGCAGTACTTC; CDR3aa: CASSLLQHQGIYEQYF; j_gene: TRBJ2-7; d_gene: NA; v_gene: TRBV28; abundance: NA
CDR3nt: TGTGCCAGCCGGGACAGTTTGAACACCATATATTTT; CDR3aa: CASRDSLNTIYF; j_gene: TRBJ1-3; d_gene: TRBD1; v_gene: TRBV28; abundance: NA
CDR3nt: TGTGCCAGCAGCTCCCCACATGGTACGCAGTATTTT; CDR3aa: CASSSPHGTQYF; j_gene: TRBJ2-3; d_gene: NA; v_gene: TRBV13; abundance: NA
CDR3nt: TGTGCCAGCAGCAAATTGCGGGAGGGCCTCCGAAACGAGCAGTACTTC; CDR3aa: CASSKLREGLRNEQYF; j_gene: TRBJ2-7; d_gene: NA; v_gene: TRBV21-1; abundance: NA
CDR3nt: TGTGCCAGCAGCTTGGGGGCGGGGGGGCCTTGGGCAGATACGCAGTATTTT; CDR3aa: CASSLGAGGPWADTQYF; j_gene: TRBJ2-3; d_gene: TRBD2; v_gene: TRBV5-4; abundance: once
CDR3nt: TGTGCCATCAGTGAGTCGATCGGGATTGGCTACACCTTC; CDR3aa: CAISESIGIGYTF; j_gene: TRBJ1-2; d_gene: NA; v_gene: TRBV10-3; abundance: once
CDR3nt: TGTGCCAGCAGCATAGGACAGTTGCACATTCAGTACTTC; CDR3aa: CASSIGQLHIQYF; j_gene: TRBJ2-4; d_gene: NA; v_gene: TRBV5-5; abundance: NA
CDR3nt: TGTGCCAGCAGACCTATCCTACAAGCCGGGGAGCTGTTTTTT; CDR3aa: CASRPILQAGELFF; j_gene: TRBJ2-2; d_gene: NA; v_gene: TRBV27; abundance: NA
CDR3nt: TGTGCCAGCAGCTTAAGGGGACCCAGTATGGTCAATGAGCAGTTCTTC; CDR3aa: CASSLRGPSMVNEQFF; j_gene: TRBJ2-1; d_gene: NA; v_gene: TRBV11-2; abundance: NA
CDR3nt: TGTGCCAGCAGCTTGGGTGGGACGAGGGAGCTGTTTTTT; CDR3aa: CASSLGGTRELFF; j_gene: TRBJ2-2; d_gene: NA; v_gene: TRBV7-3; abundance: few
CDR3nt: TGTGCCAGCAGCCCCAGAGCCGGGGGGGCTGCCTACAATGAGCAGTTCTTC; CDR3aa: CASSPRAGGAAYNEQFF; j_gene: TRBJ2-1; d_gene: TRBD2; v_gene: TRBV9; abundance: NA
CDR3nt: TGTGCCAGCAGCTTGTCGACGGGGGTTAAACCCCAGCATTTT; CDR3aa: CASSLSTGVKPQHF; j_gene: TRBJ1-5; d_gene: NA; v_gene: TRBV5-8; abundance: NA
CDR3nt: TGCGCCAGCAGCCCAGAAAACAGGGGGAACACTGAAGCTTTCTTT; CDR3aa: CASSPENRGNTEAFF; j_gene: TRBJ1-1; d_gene: TRBD1; v_gene: TRBV4-1; abundance: NA
CDR3nt: TGCAGCGTTGCACGGTCGGGCACTGAAGCTTTCTTT; CDR3aa: CSVARSGTEAFF; j_gene: TRBJ1-1; d_gene: NA; v_gene: TRBV29-1; abundance: NA
CDR3nt: TGTGCCAGCAGCTTGGAGACAGGGGGAAACTCTGGGGCCAACGTCCTGACTTTC; CDR3aa: CASSLETGGNSGANVLTF; j_gene: TRBJ2-6; d_gene: TRBD1; v_gene: TRBV5-6; abundance: NA
CDR3nt: TGTGCCAGCAGCAAAACAAGGCCGGGACGGAGGACGAGAACTCAGGAGCAGTACTTC; CDR3aa: CASSKTRPGRRTRTQEQYF; j_gene: TRBJ2-7; d_gene: NA; v_gene: TRBV21-1; abundance: NA
CDR3nt: TGCGCCAGCAGCCCAAACGATGCCAGGAATGCAGGCTACACCTTC; CDR3aa: CASSPNDARNAGYTF; j_gene: TRBJ1-2; d_gene: NA; v_gene: TRBV4-3; abundance: NA
CDR3nt: TGTGCCAGCAGTTCCCACAGGGGAGAGACCCAGTACTTC; CDR3aa: CASSSHRGETQYF; j_gene: TRBJ2-5; d_gene: TRBD1; v_gene: TRBV6-6; abundance: NA
CDR3nt: TGTGCCAGCAGCCACGGACTAGCGGGGTCCTCAAACAATGAGCAGTTCTTC; CDR3aa: CASSHGLAGSSNNEQFF; j_gene: TRBJ2-1; d_gene: TRBD2; v_gene: TRBV11-3; abundance: NA
CDR3nt: TGTGCCAGCAGCCCAACTACAGATTCTGGAAACACCATATATTTT; CDR3aa: CASSPTTDSGNTIYF; j_gene: TRBJ1-3; d_gene: NA; v_gene: TRBV7-9; abundance: NA
CDR3nt: TGTGCCACCTACAGGGGAAACACCGGGGAGCTGTTTTTT; CDR3aa: CATYRGNTGELFF; j_gene: TRBJ2-2; d_gene: TRBD1; v_gene: TRBV6-1; abundance: NA
CDR3nt: TGTGCCAGCAGTTCCCCCTCCCTCCCGGACCGGTCCCAGTACTTC; CDR3aa: CASSSPSLPDRSQYF; j_gene: TRBJ2-5; d_gene: NA; v_gene: TRBV6-5; abundance: NA
CDR3nt: TGTGCCAGCAGTGAAGCGGGCAGACCCGGACTCTATGGCTACACCTTC; CDR3aa: CASSEAGRPGLYGYTF; j_gene: TRBJ1-2; d_gene: NA; v_gene: TRBV6-1; abundance: NA
CDR3nt: TGTGCCAGCATGGGGGAGACCCAGTACTTC; CDR3aa: CASMGETQYF; j_gene: TRBJ2-5; d_gene: NA; v_gene: TRBV6-4; abundance: NA